The T cell receptor beta chain under discussion was sequenced for a study of control samples from healthy donors and cancer patients. TCRdb's copy holds only in-frame clones and misses some; the assay was immunoSEQ multiplex PCR. The table includes some 190,000 clones, around 90% detected once. From germline, CDR1 is SGHTA and CDR2 FQGNSA. The CDR3 sequence is 16 residues long. Trimming took off 5 bases at V and 7 bases at J, with 20 bases between the two ends. What was sequenced was blood. The chain joins TRBV7-2 to TRBJ1-4; maybe TRBD1 (5 bases). The sequence came from a man under 40 in good health. The CDR3 protein is CASSPGGASAGEKLFF. CDR3 bases: TGTGCCAGCAGCCCCGGAGGGGCATCGGCGGGTGAAAAACTGTTTTTT.